These T cell receptor beta chains were read from a single sample in a study of T cell repertoires in cytomegalovirus infection. These receptors' targets are unknown. TCRdb itself ran the reads through MiXCR, one entry per CDR3 protein. The sample yields approximately 590,000 distinct CDR3 sequences, 40% seen once. The starting material was cultured PBMCs, obtained from culture after CMV antigen stimulation. Receptors were obtained from a human donor in good health (CMV status not recorded). Some clones in this sample may be carry-over from other donors' samples. Both conserved end residues are part of each CDR3. The D gene is left open where the match is weak. Not all rows give a size; the values are once, few, many and, for expanded clones, a class.

TRBJ2-1,few,NA,TRBV12-3/TRBV12-4,TGTGCCAGCAGTTTAGCAAGGGGACCCAAAGCTGAGCAGTTCTTC,CASSLARGPKAEQFF
TRBJ1-2,NA,NA,TRBV4-3,TGCGCCAGCAGCCAAACCGGGACGGATTTCTATGGCTACACCTTC,CASSQTGTDFYGYTF
TRBJ2-3,NA,TRBD2,TRBV12-3/TRBV12-4,TGTGCCAGCAGGGAGCGGGAGGGGTTGGCAGATACGCAGTATTTT,CASREREGLADTQYF
TRBJ1-2,NA,NA,TRBV7-2,TGTGCCAGCAGCCGTCCTTTCTATGGCTACACCTTC,CASSRPFYGYTF
TRBJ1-4,few,NA,TRBV7-2,TGTGCCAGCAGCTTAGCATCCATTCAGGGTGAAAAACTGTTTTTT,CASSLASIQGEKLFF
TRBJ1-4,NA,NA,TRBV18,TGTGCCAGCTCACCACTCTCAGGGTCAAATGAAAAACTGTTTTTT,CASSPLSGSNEKLFF
TRBJ2-6,few,NA,TRBV12-3/TRBV12-4,TGTGCCAGCAGTTCCGGACGGGGGGCAGGGGCTGGGGCCAACGTCCTGACTTTC,CASSSGRGAGAGANVLTF
TRBJ2-5,NA,NA,TRBV12-3/TRBV12-4,TGTGCCAGCAGTCGGTGGGGGGGGGCAGGAGAGACCCAGTACTTC,CASSRWGGAGETQYF
TRBJ1-4,NA,NA,TRBV6-2/TRBV6-3,TGTGCCAGCAGTACCGCCATAGGACAGCGCCGCGAAAAACTGTTTTTT,CASSTAIGQRREKLFF
TRBJ1-5,few,TRBD1,TRBV6-2/TRBV6-3,TGTGCCAGCAGTTACTCGATGACAGGGGTGCAGCCCCAGCATTTT,CASSYSMTGVQPQHF
TRBJ2-3,few,NA,TRBV29-1,TGCAGCGTTAGCCCGGGGAAGGGGAGTCGGACAGATACGCAGTATTTT,CSVSPGKGSRTDTQYF
TRBJ1-1,NA,NA,TRBV7-9,TGTGCCAGCAGCTTAGGTGGGGCGGACACTGAACCTTTCTTT,CASSLGGADTEPFF
TRBJ2-5,NA,TRBD2,TRBV4-2,TGTGCCAGCAGCCGCCAGACTAGCGGGGGGGCCGGAGAGACCCAGTACTTC,CASSRQTSGGAGETQYF
TRBJ2-6,NA,TRBD1,TRBV15,TGTGCCACCAGCAGGGACAGGTACTCTGGGGCCAACGTCCTGACTTTC,CATSRDRYSGANVLTF
TRBJ1-5,NA,NA,TRBV6-2/TRBV6-3,TGTGCCAGCAGGATTGTGGACTACGGAAATCAGCCCCAGCATTTT,CASRIVDYGNQPQHF
TRBJ1-1,NA,TRBD1,TRBV7-9,TGTGCCAGCAGCTTACCGAGGACAGGGGGTAGCACTGAAGCTTTCTTT,CASSLPRTGGSTEAFF
TRBJ2-2,once,NA,TRBV7-6,TGTGCCAGCAGCGACCGGGTCCCAATCACCGGGGAGCTGTTTTTT,CASSDRVPITGELFF
TRBJ2-6,NA,NA,TRBV7-2,TGTGCCAGCAGCGCGATGGGGCGTTCTGGGGCCAACGTCCTGACTTTC,CASSAMGRSGANVLTF
TRBJ2-1,NA,TRBD2,TRBV11-2,TGTGCCAGCAGCCCAAGAGACCTATCAAGACTAGCGGGGCACAATGAGCAGTTCTTC,CASSPRDLSRLAGHNEQFF
TRBJ1-5,NA,TRBD1,TRBV12-3/TRBV12-4,TGTGCCAGCAGCCCTAGGACAGGAGATAATCAGCCCCAGCATTTT,CASSPRTGDNQPQHF
TRBJ2-1,NA,NA,TRBV4-1,TGCGCCAGCAGCCAAGGGGTACAGGGAGTGTCTGAGCAGTTCTTC,CASSQGVQGVSEQFF
TRBJ1-4,many,TRBD1,TRBV7-2,TGTGCCAGCAGTGCCGGGACAGGTGAAAAACTGTTTTTT,CASSAGTGEKLFF
TRBJ2-7,NA,NA,TRBV7-2,TGTGCCAGCAGACGCTTGACCTGGGGGGCCTACGAGCAGTACTTC,CASRRLTWGAYEQYF
TRBJ2-6,few,TRBD1,TRBV6-6,TGTGCCAGCAGTCTATCGGACAGGGATTCAGCCAACGTCCTGACTTTC,CASSLSDRDSANVLTF
TRBJ1-3,once,NA,TRBV4-1,TGCGCCAGCAGCCCCCTCAGGGAAGGCGGAAACACCATAAATTTT,CASSPLREGGNTINF
TRBJ2-7,few,NA,TRBV7-8,TGTGCCAGCAGCCCAAACGCGTATGGGGACTGGAGGGCCGAGCAGTACTTC,CASSPNAYGDWRAEQYF
TRBJ2-5,NA,TRBD2,TRBV12-3/TRBV12-4,TGTGCCAGCAGAGTTGCGGGAGACCAACAAGAGACCCAGTACTTC,CASRVAGDQQETQYF
TRBJ2-7,NA,NA,TRBV18,TGTGCCAGCTCACCACGTCCAAATCCCGGCGAGCAGTACTTC,CASSPRPNPGEQYF
TRBJ1-4,NA,TRBD1,TRBV6-8,TGTGCCAGTAACCGGGAGCAGGGGGGAAAACTGTTTTTT,CASNREQGGKLFF
TRBJ1-1,NA,NA,TRBV4-1,TGCGCCAGCAGCCAAGGTCCCAGGGGTCCGCGGAACACTGAAGCTTTCTTT,CASSQGPRGPRNTEAFF
TRBJ1-5,NA,NA,TRBV12-3/TRBV12-4,TGTGCCAGCAGTTACCACGGGGGTCAAGGGGGGCCCCAGCATTTT,CASSYHGGQGGPQHF
TRBJ2-3,NA,NA,TRBV6-1,TGTGCCAGCAGTGAAGAGGGCAGAACGGGGTATTTT,CASSEEGRTGYF
TRBJ2-5,NA,NA,TRBV29-1,TGCAGCGTGATCTACGCCCAAGAGACCCAGTACTTC,CSVIYAQETQYF
TRBJ1-1,NA,NA,TRBV27,TGTGCCAGCAGCCCTCGGGGCGGTAGGGCTTTCTTT,CASSPRGGRAFF
TRBJ2-7,few,NA,TRBV19,TGTGCCAGTACACACCCGTTAACGAACGAGCAGTACTTC,CASTHPLTNEQYF
TRBJ2-7,many,NA,TRBV7-2,TGTGCCAGCAGCTTAGGTCCAGCGGGTCACTACGAGCAGTACTTC,CASSLGPAGHYEQYF
TRBJ1-1,few,TRBD1,TRBV7-2,TGTGCCAGCAGCTCTTTGGGGCGTGGGACAGGGGGCGAAGCTTTCTTT,CASSSLGRGTGGEAFF
TRBJ2-7,NA,TRBD2,TRBV6-1,TGTGCCAGCAGTTGGGGAGGGGCACACGCGTCCTACGAGCAGTACTTC,CASSWGGAHASYEQYF
TRBJ2-4,NA,NA,TRBV7-2,TGTGCCAGCAGCGCCGGACCCTCTCAGTACTTC,CASSAGPSQYF
TRBJ1-5,few,NA,TRBV7-2,TGTGCCAGCAGCTTAGATGCCCATCAGCCCCAGCATTTT,CASSLDAHQPQHF
TRBJ2-5,NA,NA,TRBV20-1,TGCAGTGCTGCCATGGACAGCCAAGAGACCCAGTACTTC,CSAAMDSQETQYF
TRBJ2-1,NA,TRBD2,TRBV7-2,TGTGCCAGCACCCCCGGGACTACCTACGGTGAGCAGTTCTTC,CASTPGTTYGEQFF
TRBJ2-2,NA,NA,TRBV2,TGTGCCAGCAGTGAAGAGAGCACCGGGGAGCTGTTTTTT,CASSEESTGELFF
TRBJ1-2,few,NA,TRBV7-2,TGTGCCAGCAGTCCTATAGATGGCTACACCTTC,CASSPIDGYTF
TRBJ2-5,NA,NA,TRBV7-2,TGTGCCAGCAGCCTCTTTGTTTCAGAGACCCAGTACTTC,CASSLFVSETQYF
TRBJ2-1,NA,NA,TRBV4-1,TGCGCCAGCAGCCCCAAGGTCCGCAATGAGCAGTTCTTC,CASSPKVRNEQFF
TRBJ2-7,NA,TRBD1,TRBV7-9,TGTGCCAGCAGCAAACTGGGACAGGGGCGAGAGCAGTACTTC,CASSKLGQGREQYF
TRBJ1-3,few,NA,TRBV7-2,TGTGCCAGCAGCTTAATCGGTCCCACAGTGTCCGATTTT,CASSLIGPTVSDF
TRBJ2-1,once,NA,TRBV24-1,TGTGCCACCAGCTCTTCTCGATCAGGGTTCTACAATGAGCAGTTCTTC,CATSSSRSGFYNEQFF
TRBJ2-1,NA,TRBD1,TRBV24-1,TGTGCCACCAGTGATAACACCGGGACAGGGGCGCTGATCAATGAGCAGTTCTTC,CATSDNTGTGALINEQFF
TRBJ1-1,few,NA,TRBV7-2,TGTGCCAGCAGCTTAGATCCAGACACTGAAGCTTTCTTT,CASSLDPDTEAFF
TRBJ1-1,NA,NA,TRBV7-6,TGTGCCAGCAGCTTAACTGTCGTTGGGACTGAAGCTTTCTTT,CASSLTVVGTEAFF
TRBJ2-7,once,NA,TRBV5-1,TGCGCCAGCAGCCTCGCCCCGACAGACTCCTACGAGCAGTACTTC,CASSLAPTDSYEQYF
TRBJ2-3,few,NA,TRBV5-4,TGTGCCAGCAGCCCAACCCTTGGCGAAACAGATACGCAGTATTTT,CASSPTLGETDTQYF